This TCR beta chain derives from a study of T cell repertoires in cytomegalovirus infection (dated by TCRdb to between 2017 and 2020). Regarding the research as a whole: Recently identified HLA-C-restricted CMV epitopes, whose presentation resists viral immunomodulation, were targeted by peptide stimulations together with well-studied HLA-B-restricted epitopes. Donor HLA type was relevant to the analysis, because carriage of CMV infection together with the matching HLA type was indicated by public TCR beta signatures. General study outcomes and caveats: In both this cohort and an independent cohort of a few hundred donors, the cumulative frequency of public TCR beta family members distinguished carriers of CMV infection plus the relevant HLA type. The ex vivo response was dominated by HLA-C-restricted CMV-specific TCR beta clonotypes, which also provided the single most frequent clonotype in two of eight donors.

The sample's treatment or condition label, in plain terms: in vitro stimulation with specific CMV peptide epitopes to enrich CMV-specific T cells. Reads for this sample came from an Illumina HiSeq 1500. TCRdb reanalyzed the raw reads on its own, using fastp at Q25 for trimming and MiXCR for clone calling, and kept in-frame beta chains. CDR3 protein duplicates are merged, each entry listing the most common genes and DNA. The sample table contains approximately 110,000 distinct CDR3 sequences; only one count was recorded for roughly 40% of them. Roughly 70% of the sample is held by the ten biggest clonotypes. The germline V gene (reference sequence) gives CDR1 as LNHDA and CDR2 as SQIVND. The CDR3, from cysteine to phenylalanine, totals 14 residues. CDR3 DNA only is kept here, 42 bases in frame from base 1. V lost 5 bases and J lost 4 bases; the stretch between them is 14 bases long. Remarks on this clonotype: It lacks a known antigen. No base quality values were provided; no much bigger clone lies one nucleotide off.

The sample in question was CD8+ T cells from cultured PBMCs, obtained from culture after CMV antigen stimulation. This sequence was found in a human donor in good health (CMV status not recorded). Some clones in this sample may be carry-over from other donors' samples. The sequence links TRBV19 to TRBJ1-1; TRBD1 is possibly the D segment (6 matching bases). The CDR3 amino acid sequence is: CASSSSTGLTEAFF. The sequence in DNA is TGTGCCAGTAGTTCTTCGACAGGTCTCACTGAAGCTTTCTTT.